These 2 T cell receptor beta chains came from one sample sequenced in a study of OX40 agonist ivuxolimab in advanced cancers. TCRdb keeps only in-frame clones here, not all; method: immunoSEQ multiplex PCR. This sample has over 40,000 clones, with more than 70% found just once. Sample: CD4+ or CD8+ T cells sorted from blood, taken in a trial of the OX40 agonist ivuxolimab. The receptor source for this set is an adult with an advanced solid tumor such as melanoma, head and neck, liver or kidney cancer.

The chain uses TRBV11-2 and TRBJ1-1; D gene ambiguous. V was shortened by 5 bases and J by 0 bases, with 16 bases between the two germline ends. Germline CDR1 SGHAT, CDR2 FQNNGV. The CDR3 loop spans 16 amino acids. CDR3 DNA sequence: TGTGCCAGCAGCCGACGAAGGGCACCAATGAACACTGAAGCTTTCTTT. Amino acid sequence: CASSRRRAPMNTEAFF.

The DNA of the CDR3 is TGTGCCAGCTCGCCATTTAGCACAGATACGCAGTATTTT. Amino acid sequence: CASSPFSTDTQYF. J is TRBJ2-3 and V is TRBV18; the D is unclear. The CDR3 sequence is 13 residues long. CDR1 is KGHSH and CDR2 is LQKENI in the germline V gene. V was pared by 6 bases and J by 0 bases, with 7 bases between.